The 26 T cell receptor beta chains given below trace back to one sample, sequenced in a study of T cell changes during pregnancy in multiple sclerosis. TCRdb's copy holds only in-frame clones and misses some; the assay was immunoSEQ multiplex PCR. The sample has around 100,000 clones; roughly 92% are singletons. The source material was peripheral blood, sampled after pregnancy. The receptors were sampled from a female donor with multiple sclerosis, enrolled in a pregnancy study.

V is TRBV5-8 and J is TRBJ1-1; perhaps TRBD1 as D (5 bases). CDR1 is SGHTS and CDR2 is YDEGEE in the germline V gene. Trimming took off 2 bases at V and 4 bases at J, with 12 bases between the two ends. The CDR3 spans 14 residues. CDR3 residues: CASSFSQGSTEAFF. The CDR3 nucleotides are TGTGCCAGCAGCTTTTCTCAGGGCAGCACTGAAGCTTTCTTT.

The chain combines TRBV29-1 with TRBJ2-7, with a weak D call TRBD1 (8 bases). With 6 bases removed from V and 3 bases from J, the gap between germline ends came to 27 bases. The V gene's germline CDR1 is SQVTM and CDR2 ANQGSEA. CDR3 size: 17 residues. This CDR3 is CSVAYRGGTGENYEQYF. The CDR3 nucleotides are TGCAGCGTCGCCTACAGGGGGGGTACAGGGGAAAACTACGAGCAGTACTTC.

This clone was recorded once. The chain carries TRBV18 and TRBJ1-1; D remains unclear. There are 13 residues in the CDR3. Trimming stripped 3 bases from V and 7 bases from J, with 12 bases between. Germline V CDR1 and CDR2: KGHSH, LQKENI. Here the CDR3 reads CASSPEMGSEAFF. The CDR3 nucleotides are TGTGCCAGCTCACCCGAGATGGGGAGTGAAGCTTTCTTT.

The J gene is TRBJ1-4, the V gene TRBV6-5; D may be TRBD1 (5 bases). The CDR3 is 13 residues long. CDR1 and CDR2 from the germline V gene are MNHEY and SVGAGI. V was trimmed by 5 bases and J by 6 bases, leaving 10 bases between them. The chain's CDR3 is CASSPAGYEKLFF. As DNA, the CDR3 is TGTGCCAGCAGTCCGGCAGGGTATGAAAAACTGTTTTTT.

The gene calls are TRBV9 and TRBJ2-1; D gene unclear. The CDR3 is 13 amino acids. From germline, CDR1 is SGDLS and CDR2 YYNGEE. The germline V and J ends were trimmed by 8 bases and 0 bases, with 9 bases remaining between them. CDR3 in DNA: TGTGCCAGTAGCCCTATCTCCTACAATGAGCAGTTCTTC. It translates to CASSPISYNEQFF.

Turning to this clone: Sequence at one end of the junction differs from germline and may be a read error. The chain joins TRBV7-7 to TRBJ2-1, with 7 bases that match TRBD1. The germline V gene encodes CDR1 SSHAT and CDR2 FNYEAQ (reference sequence). This CDR3 comprises 13 residues. The CDR3 here is CASSRDRDNEQFF. The CDR3 region has the DNA TGTGCTAGCAGTCGTGACAGGGACAATGAGCAGTTCTTC.

The J gene is TRBJ1-2, the V gene TRBV15; tentatively, D is TRBD1 (6 bases). This CDR3 contains 16 residues. The germline V gene has CDR1 LNHNV and CDR2 YYDKDF (reference sequence). The V end was cut by 0 bases, the J end by 4 bases, with 15 bases between. The CDR3: CATSRDSGGQGYGYTF. CDR3 bases: TGTGCCACCAGCAGAGATTCGGGGGGGCAGGGCTATGGCTACACCTTC.

The chain couples TRBV7-8 to TRBJ1-5; 7 positions agree with TRBD1. Germline values: CDR1 SGHVS, CDR2 FQNEAQ. This CDR3 contains 17 residues. V trimming: 5 bases; J trimming: 0 bases; junction bases outside the gene matches: 10. CDR3 amino acids: CASSPGAGGYSNQPQHF. The CDR3 DNA reads TGTGCCAGCAGCCCCGGCGCAGGGGGTTATAGCAATCAGCCCCAGCATTTT.

The chain links TRBV9 to TRBJ2-1; TRBD1 matches at 8 bases. Per germline, CDR1 SGDLS and CDR2 YYNGEE. The CDR3 sequence is 16 residues long. Unmatched junction bases numbered 4, after V lost 0 bases and J lost 2 bases. The CDR3 nucleotides read TGTGCCAGCAGCGTAGAGGGACAGGCTACCTACAATGAGCAGTTCTTC. Amino acid sequence: CASSVEGQATYNEQFF.

V and J are TRBV5-4 and TRBJ2-1; D remains ambiguous. V was pared by 0 bases and J by 7 bases, with 8 bases between. Germline lookup yields CDR1 SGHNT and CDR2 YYREEE (reference sequence). The CDR3 covers 13 residues. The CDR3 protein is CASSLAGRNEQFF. CDR3 bases: TGTGCCAGCAGCTTGGCAGGTCGGAATGAGCAGTTCTTC.

The chain combines TRBV7-9 with TRBJ1-3; 7 bases fit TRBD1. CDR1 and CDR2 (germline): SEHNR, FQNEAQ (reference sequence). V shed 5 bases, J shed 1 base, and the junction held 8 bases outside the gene matches. The CDR3 is 16 residues long. The CDR3 nucleotides are TGTGCCAGCAGCCCTCAGACAGGGCAGTCTGGAAACACCATATATTTT. Protein: CASSPQTGQSGNTIYF. Combining the CDR3 with reference TRBV7-9 and TRBJ1-3 gives the whole variable domain DTGVSQNPRHKITKRGQNVTFRCDPISEHNRLYWYRQTLGQGPEFLTYFQNEAQLEKSRLLSDRFSAERPKGSFSTLEIQRTEQGDSAMYLCASSPQTGQSGNTIYFGEGSWLTVV.

The chain employs TRBV5-1 and TRBJ2-5, with TRBD2 matching over 11 bases. The CDR3 is 14 amino acids. Germline lookup yields CDR1 SGHRS and CDR2 YFSETQ. After removal of 4 bases from V and 3 bases from J, the junction contained 2 bases not matched to a gene. The CDR3 protein is CASSEGLAEETQYF. In DNA, the CDR3 is TGCGCCAGCAGCGAGGGACTAGCGGAAGAGACCCAGTACTTC.

The chain links TRBV7-6 to TRBJ1-1; D call uncertain. This CDR3 comprises 14 residues. V shed 1 base and J shed 3 bases, with 9 bases lying between them. Germline CDR1 is SGHVS and CDR2 is FNYEAQ. CDR3 nucleotide sequence: TGTGCCAGCAGCTTAGATCTGAGTGACACTGAAGCTTTCTTT. Translated: CASSLDLSDTEAFF.

This clone was observed once. The gene calls are TRBV19 and TRBJ1-1; D is possibly TRBD1 (6 bases). Germline V gene data show CDR1 as LNHDA and CDR2 as SQIVND (reference sequence). This CDR3 is built from 14 residues. V was shortened by 3 bases and J by 0 bases, with 8 bases between the two germline ends. CDR3 DNA: TGTGCCAGTAGTATGGACAGCCTGAACACTGAAGCTTTCTTT. This codes for CASSMDSLNTEAFF.

The DNA for the CDR3 is TGTGCCAGCTCATCCCCACTGCGGGGATACAATGAGCAGTTCTTC. This gives the protein CASSSPLRGYNEQFF. The V gene is TRBV18, the J gene TRBJ2-1; a weak D match, TRBD2 (6 bases). This CDR3 contains 15 residues. CDR1 is KGHSH and CDR2 is LQKENI in the germline V gene. V was cut by 5 bases and J by 4 bases, with 15 bases left in between.

The chain links TRBV10-3 to TRBJ2-3; possibly TRBD1 for D (5 bases). The CDR3 length is 15 residues. Germline CDR1 is ENHRY and CDR2 is SYGVKD. Trimming pared 0 bases from V and 5 bases from J, leaving 12 bases between. The CDR3 sequence is CAISESMDMGDTQYF. Written as DNA, the CDR3 is TGTGCCATCAGTGAGTCGATGGACATGGGAGATACGCAGTATTTT.

The chain recombines TRBV4-1 with TRBJ1-5; TRBD1 matches at 9 bases. Germline lookup yields CDR1 MGHRA and CDR2 YSYEKL. V lost 8 bases and J lost 3; bases outside the gene matches: 8. This CDR3 has 15 amino acids. The CDR3 coding sequence is TGCGCCAGCTCGGGATGGACAGGGGACAATCAGCCCCAGCATTTT. This encodes CASSGWTGDNQPQHF.

The rearrangement links TRBV6-5 to TRBJ1-3; the D is unclear. There are 15 residues in the CDR3. Germline CDR1 MNHEY, CDR2 SVGAGI. V was pared by 7 bases and J by 4 bases, with 17 bases between. CDR3: CASTPAPGVGNTIYF. In DNA, the CDR3 is TGTGCCAGCACACCCGCCCCGGGTGTCGGAAACACCATATATTTT.

The chain carries TRBV27 and TRBJ1-5; 7 bases align to TRBD1. Germline values: CDR1 MNHEY, CDR2 SMNVEV (reference sequence). The CDR3 totals 14 residues. Germline trimming cut 6 bases from V and 2 bases from J; bases unmatched to any gene: 4. The chain's CDR3 is CASRYRGGNQPQHF. The DNA for the CDR3 is TGTGCCAGCAGGTACAGGGGAGGCAATCAGCCCCAGCATTTT.

This clone came up once. The rearrangement links TRBV6-1 to TRBJ2-1, with D uncertain. This CDR3 has 15 amino acids. The germline CDR1 and CDR2 sequences are MNHNS and SASEGT. V was pared by 3 bases and J by 0 bases, with 9 bases between. CDR3 region: CASSDQFSSYNEQFF. In DNA, the CDR3 is TGTGCCAGCAGTGATCAATTCAGCTCCTACAATGAGCAGTTCTTC.

The chain carries TRBV11-2 and TRBJ1-2; TRBD1 agrees at 8 bases. V lost 5 bases, J lost 1 base, and 15 bases stayed unmatched. Germline CDR1 and CDR2: SGHAT and FQNNGV. The CDR3 consists of 18 residues. The DNA of the CDR3 is TGTGCCAGCAGCCAAGACCCGGGACAGGACTTTAATAACTATGGCTACACCTTC. Its translation is CASSQDPGQDFNNYGYTF.

This clone was counted only a few times. The rearrangement joins TRBV7-9 to TRBJ1-6, with 9 bases that match TRBD1. This CDR3 region has 15 residues. V shed 4 bases and J 7 bases; nucleotides not matched to a gene: 5. Germline loops: CDR1 SEHNR, CDR2 FQNEAQ (reference sequence). The CDR3, as DNA: TGTGCCAGCAGCTCCTCAGGACAGGGGAATTCACCCCTCCACTTT. Translated: CASSSSGQGNSPLHF. Filled out from reference TRBV7-9 and TRBJ1-6, the complete variable domain reads DTGVSQNPRHKITKRGQNVTFRCDPISEHNRLYWYRQTLGQGPEFLTYFQNEAQLEKSRLLSDRFSAERPKGSFSTLEIQRTEQGDSAMYLCASSSSGQGNSPLHFGNGTRLTVT.

This sequence joins TRBV6-5 and TRBJ2-1; 13 nucleotides match TRBD2. The CDR3 is 16 amino acids. J gave up 5 bases and V 4 bases, and 5 bases lay outside the gene matches. Germline CDR1 reads MNHEY; CDR2 reads SVGAGI. The CDR3 sequence is CASSSFGLAGDNEQFF. DNA for the CDR3: TGTGCCAGCAGTTCATTTGGACTAGCGGGGGACAATGAGCAGTTCTTC.

This chain uses TRBV7-9 with TRBJ1-4, with D unresolved. V gave up 5 bases and J gave up 8 bases, with 15 bases separating them. The length of the CDR3 is 14 residues. Germline CDR1 and CDR2: SEHNR and FQNEAQ (reference sequence). CDR3 sequence: CASSPTQRGEKLFF. The CDR3 DNA reads TGTGCCAGCAGCCCGACGCAACGGGGAGAAAAACTGTTTTTT. The whole variable domain, filled in from reference TRBV7-9 and TRBJ1-4, reads DTGVSQNPRHKITKRGQNVTFRCDPISEHNRLYWYRQTLGQGPEFLTYFQNEAQLEKSRLLSDRFSAERPKGSFSTLEIQRTEQGDSAMYLCASSPTQRGEKLFFGSGTQLSVL.

The chain couples TRBV5-4 to TRBJ1-1, with D possibly TRBD1 on 6 matching bases. V dropped 3 bases and J dropped 7 bases, with 19 bases sitting between them. Per the germline V gene, CDR1 is SGHNT and CDR2 is YYREEE (reference sequence). This CDR3 has 15 residues. The CDR3 region is CASSYYRALRLEAFF. CDR3 nucleotides: TGTGCCAGCAGCTACTACAGGGCCCTACGTCTTGAAGCTTTCTTT.

The chain links TRBV6-1 to TRBJ2-2; 8 nucleotides match TRBD1. Germline V gene sequence: CDR1 MNHNS, CDR2 SASEGT. The CDR3 has 13 residues. V dropped 6 bases and J dropped 5; count of bases not matched to a gene: 2. The CDR3 sequence is CASSGQGTGELFF. The CDR3 region has the DNA TGTGCCAGCAGCGGACAGGGAACCGGGGAGCTGTTTTTT.